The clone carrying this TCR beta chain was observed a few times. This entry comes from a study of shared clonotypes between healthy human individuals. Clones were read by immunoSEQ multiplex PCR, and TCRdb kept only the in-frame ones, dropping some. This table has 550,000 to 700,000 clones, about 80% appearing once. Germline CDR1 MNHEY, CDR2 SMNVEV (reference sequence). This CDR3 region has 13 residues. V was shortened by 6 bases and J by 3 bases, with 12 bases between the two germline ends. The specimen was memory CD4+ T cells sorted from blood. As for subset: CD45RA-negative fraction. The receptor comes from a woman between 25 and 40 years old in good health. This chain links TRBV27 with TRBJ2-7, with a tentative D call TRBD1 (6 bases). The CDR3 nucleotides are TGTGCCAGCAGCCAGGGGTTGAACTACGAGCAGTACTTC. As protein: CASSQGLNYEQYF.